This TCR beta chain originates from a study of cytomegalovirus exposure and HLA in healthy donors. Looking at the study overall: Findings of an earlier analysis included some 120 million unique TCR beta sequences from roughly 200 million T cells.

General study points: Specific recognition of CMV antigens was confirmed in vitro for three chains (all CMV-associated). The study reported that TCR beta sequences accurately predicted HLA-A and HLA-B alleles in most subjects. A missense DCLRE1C variant was associated with V- and J-gene trimming of TCR beta chains in a later analysis, and an independent cohort replicated the association.

With respect to this clone: Its antigen is as yet unknown.

Use of 60 Vbeta and 13 Jbeta primers characterized the PCR. Data came from immunoSEQ multiplex PCR; TCRdb stores just in-frame clones and leaves some out. Recorded for this sample: 53,000 or so clones. This CDR3 is built from 14 residues. In germline, CDR1 is MNHEY, CDR2 SVGAGI. Trimming removed 10 bases at V and 0 bases at J, with 13 bases between. Source material: PBMCs. The rearrangement joins TRBV6-5 to TRBJ1-3, with D possibly being TRBD1 (6 bases). This sequence was found in a man between 18 and 29 years old in good health and CMV-seropositive. CDR3: CATGQQSSGNTIYF. The CDR3 DNA reads TGTGCCACCGGACAGCAGAGCTCTGGAAACACCATATATTTT.